The sequence of this TCR beta chain was determined in a study of T cell clonotyping in hematopoietic cell transplantation. Study-level points and caveats: CD4 and CD8 repertoire contributions could not be separated without sorting.

The assay was immunoSEQ multiplex PCR, and TCRdb's table has in-frame clones only and misses some. The sample yields approximately 9,100 clones, roughly 79% seen once. Of note for this clone: The antigen remains undetermined. Germline and junction disagree at one end, which may indicate a read error.

This CDR3 comprises 16 residues. The germline V gene has CDR1 SQVTM and CDR2 ANQGSEA. The receptor's source is a female patient aged 50 to 65 who had an allogeneic stem cell transplant from an unrelated donor, so the T cells may come from the graft donor. Some clones in this sample may be carry-over from other donors' samples. The J gene is TRBJ1-1, the V gene TRBV29-1; perhaps TRBD1 as D (6 bases). The sample here was peripheral blood mononuclear cells, taken 180 days after allogeneic stem cell transplant. The CDR3 here is CSVEVIQGKFGRRKVF. DNA of the CDR3: TGCAGCGTTGAAGTCATACAGGGTAAATTCGGGCGTAGGAAGGTCTTT.